One sample yielded the 24 T cell receptor beta chains listed below, sequenced in a study of blood T cell repertoires in COVID-19. The assay was immunoSEQ multiplex PCR, and TCRdb's table has in-frame clones only and misses some. The table records roughly 190,000 clones, almost 85% of them present only once. Sequencing input: peripheral blood. These receptors were collected from a woman aged 70-85 years with active or convalescent COVID-19.

This sequence joins TRBV18 and TRBJ1-2; D gene uncertain. The V gene lost 6 bases and the J gene lost 2 bases, with 19 bases spanning the gap. From germline, CDR1 is KGHSH and CDR2 LQKENI. CDR3 size: 16 residues. The DNA for the CDR3 is TGTGCCAGCTCCTTTGCTCGGAGCGGGGAGAACTATGGCTACACCTTC. Protein product: CASSFARSGENYGYTF.

The gene calls are TRBV3-1 (or the pseudogene TRBV3-2) and TRBJ1-6; D is unclear. The CDR3 covers 16 residues. Looked up from germline, CDR1 is LGHDT and CDR2 is YNNKEL (reference sequence). V was pared by 1 base and J by 8 bases, with 15 bases between. The CDR3: CASSQGGRGNYSPLHF. Written as DNA, the CDR3 is TGTGCCAGCAGCCAAGGCGGTAGAGGGAATTATTCACCCCTCCACTTT.

In its sample, this clone was seen once. This chain joins TRBV19 and TRBJ2-2, with 10 bases that match TRBD2. This CDR3 region has 16 residues. Germline CDR1 LNHDA, CDR2 SQIVND (reference sequence). Trimming removed 3 bases from V and 4 bases from J; junction bases left unmatched: 5. CDR3: CASSMKGLAFTGELFF. In DNA, the CDR3 is TGTGCCAGTAGTATGAAGGGACTAGCGTTCACCGGGGAGCTGTTTTTT. Filled out from reference TRBV19 and TRBJ2-2, the complete variable domain reads DGGITQSPKYLFRKEGQNVTLSCEQNLNHDAMYWYRQDPGQGLRLIYYSQIVNDFQKGDIAEGYSVSREKKESFPLTVTSAQKNPTAFYLCASSMKGLAFTGELFFGEGSRLTVL.

The chain combines TRBV6-6 with TRBJ1-3; TRBD1 matches at 8 bases. Germline loops: CDR1 MNHNY, CDR2 SVGAGI (reference sequence). The J segment lost 8 bases and the V segment lost 6 bases, leaving 9 bases of the junction unmatched. CDR3 length: 14 amino acids. DNA of the CDR3: TGTGCCAGCAGACCGGGAACGACAGGGGACACCATATATTTT. It encodes CASRPGTTGDTIYF.

V gene TRBV27 combines with J gene TRBJ1-4; D not certain. Germline values: CDR1 MNHEY, CDR2 SMNVEV (reference sequence). This CDR3 has 12 residues. Trimming cost V 8 bases and J 7 bases, with 11 bases left between them. This CDR3 is CASRGRPEKLFF. DNA of the CDR3: TGTGCCAGCCGGGGTCGTCCTGAAAAACTGTTTTTT.

V usage is TRBV13 and J usage is TRBJ2-1; 8 bases are shared with TRBD1. Germline V gives CDR1 PRHDT, CDR2 FYEKMQ (reference sequence). The trim removed 5 bases at V and 3 bases at J, leaving 6 bases unmatched. The CDR3 length is 15 residues. The CDR3 DNA is TGTGCCAGCAGCCCCGGACAGGGAATCTACAATGAGCAGTTCTTC. Protein sequence: CASSPGQGIYNEQFF.

The chain carries TRBV4-2 and TRBJ2-3; 12 bases agree with TRBD2. With 1 base clipped from V and 7 bases from J, the junction kept 9 bases outside the gene matches. The CDR3 consists of 17 residues. Germline lookup yields CDR1 LGHNA and CDR2 YNFKEQ. CDR3 coding DNA: TGTGCCAGCAGCCAAGTACTAGCGGGAGGCGCCGTAAATACGCAGTATTTT. Encoded protein: CASSQVLAGGAVNTQYF.

The chain's CDR3 is CASSESRLMETQYF. The CDR3 nucleotides read TGCGCCAGCAGTGAGTCAAGACTAATGGAGACCCAGTACTTC. The V gene is TRBV10-1, the J gene TRBJ2-5; TRBD2 might be the D (5 bases). Germline CDR1 reads WNHNN; CDR2 reads SYGVQD (reference sequence). This CDR3 has 14 residues. V dropped 0 bases and J dropped 5 bases, with 10 bases sitting between them.

The chain employs TRBV7-8 and TRBJ1-2; 10 bases fit TRBD1. The CDR3 runs to 17 residues. After removal of 2 bases from V and 2 bases from J, the junction contained 8 bases not matched to a gene. The germline V gene encodes CDR1 SGHVS and CDR2 FQNEAQ. DNA for the CDR3: TGTGCCAGCAGCTTACGACCCGGGACAGGGGCGAACTATGGCTACACCTTC. It encodes CASSLRPGTGANYGYTF.

The rearrangement joins TRBV11-2 to TRBJ1-6; TRBD1 matches at 7 bases. J gave up 8 bases and V 2 bases, and 6 bases lay outside the gene matches. Per germline, CDR1 SGHAT and CDR2 FQNNGV. This CDR3 spans 15 amino acids. CDR3 loop: CASSLFPQGDSPLHF. The DNA of the CDR3 is TGTGCCAGCAGCTTATTCCCCCAGGGGGATTCACCCCTCCACTTT.

This clone was counted once. The gene calls are TRBV7-2 and TRBJ2-1; 7 bases match TRBD2. Germline values: CDR1 SGHTA, CDR2 FQGNSA. The CDR3 has 15 amino acids. V shed 5 bases, J shed 9 bases, and the junction held 13 bases outside the gene matches. CDR3 sequence (DNA): TGTGCCAGCAGCACCAGCGGGAAAAGGGCGGGTGAGCAGTTCTTC. This encodes CASSTSGKRAGEQFF.

The chain links TRBV2 to TRBJ2-1, with TRBD2 matching 13 bases. This CDR3 has 14 residues. Germline CDR1 is SNHLY and CDR2 is FYNNEI. Germline trimming cut 6 bases from V and 10 bases from J; bases unmatched to any gene: 6. This CDR3 reads CASSRTSGSHEQFF. CDR3 DNA: TGTGCCAGCAGCAGGACTAGCGGGAGTCACGAGCAGTTCTTC.

The table lists this clone with a count of one. The chain joins TRBV9 to TRBJ1-1; D is undetermined. Germline V gene data show CDR1 as SGDLS and CDR2 as YYNGEE. The length of the CDR3 is 13 residues. Trimming left V 4 bases short and J 0 bases short, with 7 bases between. The CDR3 DNA reads as TGTGCCAGCAGCCCCCAGATGAACACTGAAGCTTTCTTT. Its protein is CASSPQMNTEAFF.

This clone was observed once. The rearrangement links TRBV6-5 to TRBJ2-7; D perhaps matches TRBD2 (6 bases). Trimming cost V 2 bases and J 7 bases, with 18 bases left between them. Germline V gene lookup returns CDR1 MNHEY and CDR2 SVGAGI. The CDR3 covers 15 residues. For the CDR3, the DNA is TGTGCCAGCAGTTACGGGAGAAATCCTGCGGGGGAGCAGTACTTC. Its translation is CASSYGRNPAGEQYF.

The CDR3 sequence: CATRGQGYTF. CDR3 DNA sequence: TGTGCCACGCGGGGGCAAGGCTACACCTTC. The rearrangement joins TRBV6-5 to TRBJ1-2; possibly TRBD1 for D (6 bases). This CDR3 has 10 amino acids. Germline V CDR1 and CDR2: MNHEY, SVGAGI. V lost 10 bases and J 8 bases, leaving 11 bases between the germline ends.

V usage is TRBV12-3 or TRBV12-4 and J usage is TRBJ2-2; D is possibly TRBD1 (6 bases). The CDR3 is 12 amino acids. V was trimmed by 8 bases and J by 7 bases, leaving 11 bases between them. Written as DNA, the CDR3 is TGTGCCAGCGGAGGACAGTTCGGGGAGCTGTTTTTT. This sequence encodes CASGGQFGELFF.

V usage is TRBV24-1 and J usage is TRBJ2-2; TRBD1 matches at 9 bases. Looked up from germline, CDR1 is KGHDR and CDR2 is SFDVKD. The CDR3 is 15 amino acids. With V trimmed by 10 bases and J by 3 bases, 8 bases remained unmatched. Written as DNA, the CDR3 is TGTGCCACTGGGACAGGGACTTTGGACACCGGGGAGCTGTTTTTT. Translated: CATGTGTLDTGELFF.

The chain recombines TRBV5-1 with TRBJ1-5, with TRBD1 identical over 8 bases. With 0 bases clipped from V and 8 bases from J, the junction kept 4 bases outside the gene matches. The CDR3 covers 14 residues. The V gene's germline CDR1 is SGHRS and CDR2 YFSETQ. The DNA for the CDR3 is TGCGCCAGCAGCTTGGGGACAGGGAGAGAGCCCCAGCATTTT. It specifies CASSLGTGREPQHF.

The genes are TRBV6-5 and TRBJ1-1, with D maybe TRBD1 (5 bases). The length of the CDR3 is 13 residues. The V and J ends lost 6 bases and 1 base respectively, with 9 bases between them. CDR1 and CDR2 from the germline V gene are MNHEY and SVGAGI. The CDR3 loop is CASRFQGNTEAFF. The CDR3 DNA reads as TGTGCCAGCAGGTTTCAGGGGAACACTGAAGCTTTCTTT.

The chain links TRBV18 to TRBJ2-1; D might be TRBD2 (6 bases). Germline values: CDR1 KGHSH, CDR2 LQKENI. The CDR3 runs 13 residues. V lost 3 bases and J lost 7, with 10 bases in between. The DNA for the CDR3 is TGTGCCAGCTCACCCGGGACTGGGAATGAGCAGTTCTTC. Amino acids: CASSPGTGNEQFF.

In this sample, this clone turned up once. This chain uses TRBV19 with TRBJ2-3; 7 positions agree with TRBD1. J gave up 0 bases and V 6 bases, and 6 bases lay outside the gene matches. The CDR3 contains 15 residues. Germline V gives CDR1 LNHDA, CDR2 SQIVND (reference sequence). CDR3: CASRDRDSSTDTQYF. Here the CDR3 DNA reads TGTGCCAGTAGGGACCGGGACAGCAGCACAGATACGCAGTATTTT.

V gene TRBV27 combines with J gene TRBJ2-3; D remains unclear. CDR1 and CDR2 from the germline V gene are MNHEY and SMNVEV (reference sequence). The CDR3 has 14 residues. V was pared by 2 bases and J by 0 bases, with 6 bases between. CDR3 in amino acids: CASSLSRSTDTQYF. The CDR3 DNA is TGTGCCAGCAGTTTAAGCCGGAGCACAGATACGCAGTATTTT.

This chain links TRBV7-2 with TRBJ2-5, with 9 bases matching TRBD2. Germline V CDR1 and CDR2: SGHTA, FQGNSA. Unmatched junction bases numbered 6, after V lost 3 bases and J lost 4 bases. CDR3 length equals 15 residues. The CDR3 bases are TGTGCCAGCAGCTTTGTCGATAGCGGGAGAGAGACCCAGTACTTC. This codes for CASSFVDSGRETQYF.

The genes are TRBV3-1 (or the pseudogene TRBV3-2) and TRBJ2-7; weak D call: TRBD2 (5 bases). This CDR3 is built from 14 residues. Between the trimmed V and J ends, which lost 5 bases and 6 bases, there was a span of 17 bases. Germline CDR1 and CDR2: LGHDT and YNNKEL (reference sequence). In DNA, the CDR3 is TGTGCCAGCAGCGCCCGGGGTAACCCGAGCGAGCAGTACTTC. Protein: CASSARGNPSEQYF.